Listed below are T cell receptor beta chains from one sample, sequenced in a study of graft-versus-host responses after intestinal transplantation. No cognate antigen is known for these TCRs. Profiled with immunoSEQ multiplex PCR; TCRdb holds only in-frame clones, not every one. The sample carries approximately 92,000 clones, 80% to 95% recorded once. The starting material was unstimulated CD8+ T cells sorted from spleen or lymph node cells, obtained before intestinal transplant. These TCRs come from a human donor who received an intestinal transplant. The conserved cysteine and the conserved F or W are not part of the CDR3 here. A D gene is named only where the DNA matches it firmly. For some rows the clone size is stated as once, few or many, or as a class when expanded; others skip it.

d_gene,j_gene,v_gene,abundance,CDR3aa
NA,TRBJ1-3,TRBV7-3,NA,ASSLMDATGPSGNTIY
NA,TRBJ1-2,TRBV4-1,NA,ASSPQEEYLAGYT
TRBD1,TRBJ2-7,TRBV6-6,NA,ASSLDRGDYEQY
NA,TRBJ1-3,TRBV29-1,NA,SVEGGNTIY
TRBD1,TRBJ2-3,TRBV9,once,ASSSYGTGRTDTQY
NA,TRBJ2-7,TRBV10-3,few,AISPLPRYEQY
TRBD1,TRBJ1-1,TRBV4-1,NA,ASSIQGAYTEAF
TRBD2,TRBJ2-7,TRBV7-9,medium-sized,ASSSPTSGGYEQY
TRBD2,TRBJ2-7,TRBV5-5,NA,ASSLGWTSGGYEQY
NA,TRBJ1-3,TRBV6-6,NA,ASSQDVSGNTIY
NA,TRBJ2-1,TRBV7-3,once,ASSLRGGGYNEQF
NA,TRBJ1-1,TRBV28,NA,ASRYEGLGNTEAF
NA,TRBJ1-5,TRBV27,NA,ASRPAGSNQPQH
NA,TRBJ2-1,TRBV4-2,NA,ASSLDSSKFPDEQF
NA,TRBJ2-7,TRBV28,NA,ASSFVSGIGEQY
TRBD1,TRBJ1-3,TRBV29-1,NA,SVVTGGSGNTIY
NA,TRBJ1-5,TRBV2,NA,ASSEDWGGNNQPQH
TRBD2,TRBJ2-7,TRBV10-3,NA,AAGDSVGEQY
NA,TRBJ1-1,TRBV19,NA,ASSLRFMNTEAF
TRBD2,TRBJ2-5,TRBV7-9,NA,ASSNLAGVETQY
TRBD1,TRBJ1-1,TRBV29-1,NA,SVEIRTGGFEAF
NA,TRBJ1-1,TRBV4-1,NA,ASSQGGGNTEAF
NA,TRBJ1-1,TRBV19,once,ASSKRTELTPWNTEAF
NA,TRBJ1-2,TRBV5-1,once,ASRTPGRASAGYT
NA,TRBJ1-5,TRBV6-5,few,ASSYRGDQPQH
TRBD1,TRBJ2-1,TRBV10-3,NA,AISESYGRGNEQF
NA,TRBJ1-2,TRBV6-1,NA,ASTGFPDLGYT
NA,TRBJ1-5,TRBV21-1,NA,ASSKVAGVRDRGYSNQPQH
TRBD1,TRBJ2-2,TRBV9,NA,ASSSPWDRENTGELF
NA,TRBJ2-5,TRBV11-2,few,ASSLATEWETQY
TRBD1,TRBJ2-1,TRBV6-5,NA,ASSYHGQGFIDEQF
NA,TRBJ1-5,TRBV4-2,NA,ASSQDLPQH
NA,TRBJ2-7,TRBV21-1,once,ASSKGDSSNYEQY
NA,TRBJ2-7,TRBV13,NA,ASSLRSTYEQY
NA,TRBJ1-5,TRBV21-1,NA,ASLTPVRYQPQH
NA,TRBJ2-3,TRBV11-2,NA,ASSLLWRDESTDTQY
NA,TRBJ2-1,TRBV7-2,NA,ASSLARVAYNEQF
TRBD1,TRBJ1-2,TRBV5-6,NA,ASILQGAGYGYT
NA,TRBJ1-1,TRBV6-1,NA,ASTVTGIGAEAF
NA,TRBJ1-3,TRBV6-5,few,ASSYGQGSGNTIY